This entry lists 18 T cell receptor beta chains sequenced from one sample in a study of shared clonotypes between healthy human individuals (dated by TCRdb to the early 2020s). To prepare the library, the immunoSEQ multiplex PCR assay was applied. TCRdb re-hosts the immuneACCESS table, in-frame sequences only. Its copies lack some clones; in the studies checked, an unresolved V gene accounts for under half of them, and the cause for the rest is not known. The sample yields over a million clones; more than 95% were counted once. Roughly 1.2% of the sample is in the top ten clones. The source material was naive CD4+ T cells sorted from blood. The cell subset or site label, as the study defines it: CD45RA+ positively selected. All receptors derive from a man aged 25 to 40 in good health.

J is TRBJ2-7 and V is TRBV6-1, with 8 bases aligning to TRBD2. Germline V gene data show CDR1 as MNHNS and CDR2 as SASEGT. The CDR3 runs 14 residues. Trimming took 3 bases from V and 4 from J; bases not matched to a gene: 5. The CDR3 loop reads CASSDIAGIYEQYF. As DNA, the CDR3 is TGTGCCAGCAGTGACATAGCGGGAATTTACGAGCAGTACTTC.

The rearrangement joins TRBV5-1 to TRBJ2-3; the D gene is possibly TRBD1 (6 bases). The germline gives CDR1 SGHRS, CDR2 YFSETQ. The CDR3 covers 16 residues. The V end lost 5 bases, the J end lost 4 bases, and 20 bases lay between the germline ends. The CDR3 coding sequence is TGCGCCAGCAGTTGGCCCCCGCAGGGGTCATCAGATACGCAGTATTTT. This encodes CASSWPPQGSSDTQYF.

V is TRBV7-9 and J is TRBJ2-3; D is undetermined. The CDR3 has 16 amino acids. Trimming took off 5 bases at V and 5 bases at J, with 20 bases between the two ends. Germline-derived CDR1 and CDR2 are SEHNR and FQNEAQ (reference sequence). CDR3 nucleotide sequence: TGTGCCAGCAGCCCTTTCCGGGCCGAAGGTGAAGATACGCAGTATTTT. The encoded protein is CASSPFRAEGEDTQYF.

The DNA of the CDR3 is TGTGCCAGCTCACGGAGGGAAGATACGCAGTATTTT. Translation gives CASSRREDTQYF. V gene TRBV18 combines with J gene TRBJ2-3; a weak D match, TRBD2 (6 bases). Per the germline V gene, CDR1 is KGHSH and CDR2 is LQKENI. The CDR3 is 12 amino acids. V was pared by 4 bases and J by 5 bases, with 7 bases between.

The genes are TRBV5-4 and TRBJ2-3, with 10 bases matching TRBD2. The trim removed 4 bases at V and 6 bases at J, leaving 14 bases unmatched. Germline CDR1 and CDR2: SGHNT and YYREEE (reference sequence). The CDR3 is made up of 17 amino acids. DNA of the CDR3: TGTGCCAGCAGCCCATGGACTAGCGGACTCAGGGGCGATACGCAGTATTTT. Translated: CASSPWTSGLRGDTQYF.

This clone was picked up one time. Other DNA sequences within the sample encode an identical CDR3. The chain has TRBV27 and TRBJ2-3, with TRBD2 identical over 13 bases. Germline V gives CDR1 MNHEY, CDR2 SMNVEV (reference sequence). CDR3 length: 16 residues. Trimming removed 5 bases from V and 3 bases from J; junction bases left unmatched: 5. CDR3 bases: TGTGCCAGCAGTCCACTAGCGGGAGGGGGGACAGATACGCAGTATTTT. Translated, it gives CASSPLAGGGTDTQYF.

The CDR3: CASSPELGRVLYEQYF. The CDR3 DNA is TGTGCCAGCAGTCCTGAACTGGGACGAGTCCTCTACGAGCAGTACTTC. This sequence joins TRBV27 and TRBJ2-7; D tentatively reads TRBD1 or TRBD2 (5 bases each). The CDR3 contains 16 residues. V was clipped by 5 bases and J by 3 bases, with 20 bases between them. Per the germline V gene, CDR1 is MNHEY and CDR2 is SMNVEV (reference sequence).

The rearrangement joins TRBV6-1 to TRBJ2-3, with 14 bases fitting TRBD2. The V and J ends lost 7 bases and 9 bases, in that order; junction bases with no gene match: 9. Germline lookup yields CDR1 MNHNS and CDR2 SASEGT. The CDR3 is 15 residues long. The CDR3 DNA reads as TGTGCCAGCAACCCCGGGACTAGCGGGAGAGGAACGCAGTATTTT. Translation: CASNPGTSGRGTQYF.

This clone was found once. The rearrangement joins TRBV21-1 to TRBJ2-1; no check of the table's D call, TRBD2, against the DNA was made. TRBV21-1 is marked as a pseudogene. The CDR3 covers 13 residues. Here the CDR3 reads CASSKVVAREQFF. The DNA of the CDR3 is TGTGCCAGCAGCAAAGTCGTAGCGCGCGAGCAGTTCTTC.

This chain uses TRBV6-6 with TRBJ1-3, with 7 positions matching TRBD1. Germline assignment: CDR1 MNHNY and CDR2 SVGAGI (reference sequence). The CDR3 runs to 14 residues. Trimming removed 6 bases from V and 3 bases from J; junction bases left unmatched: 5. CDR3 DNA sequence: TGTGCCAGCAGAGCAGGGGGTAGTGGAAACACCATATATTTT. Protein: CASRAGGSGNTIYF.

The chain recombines TRBV19 with TRBJ2-1; 7 bases are a match to TRBD2. J lost 9 bases, V lost 3 bases, and 5 bases had no gene match. Germline CDR1 LNHDA, CDR2 SQIVND (reference sequence). The CDR3 covers 13 residues. CDR3: CASSIGGGSEQFF. As DNA, the CDR3 is TGTGCCAGTAGTATTGGGGGGGGAAGTGAGCAGTTCTTC.

This sequence joins TRBV7-9 and TRBJ1-2; the D is unclear. The V gene lost 5 bases and the J gene lost 0 bases, with 13 bases spanning the gap. The germline V gene has CDR1 SEHNR and CDR2 FQNEAQ (reference sequence). The CDR3 sequence is 15 residues long. DNA for the CDR3: TGTGCCAGCAGCGATTTACGGGAGACTAACTATGGCTACACCTTC. This encodes CASSDLRETNYGYTF.

The gene calls are TRBV5-5 and TRBJ2-7; D might be TRBD1 (7 bases). Per the germline V gene, CDR1 is SGHKS and CDR2 is YYEKEE (reference sequence). Deletions cut 6 bases from V and 4 bases from J, with 17 bases between. CDR3 size: 14 residues. The CDR3 DNA reads as TGTGCCAGCACATCAGGGGGAGGTTATTACGAGCAGTACTTC. Translation: CASTSGGGYYEQYF.

The V and J genes are TRBV18 and TRBJ2-5; D remains ambiguous. The CDR3 sequence is 16 residues long. CDR1 is KGHSH and CDR2 is LQKENI in the germline V gene. V was cut by 1 base and J by 1 base, with 13 bases left in between. The CDR3 here is CASSPHRRTVQETQYF. CDR3 DNA sequence: TGTGCCAGCTCACCACATCGGCGGACGGTCCAAGAGACCCAGTACTTC.

The chain's CDR3 is CSVESQGETQYF. The CDR3 DNA is TGCAGCGTTGAGTCCCAGGGTGAGACCCAGTACTTC. The chain joins TRBV29-1 to TRBJ2-5, with D perhaps matching TRBD1 (5 bases). CDR1 is SQVTM, CDR2 ANQGSEA, per germline. This CDR3 is 12 amino acids long. Trimming removed 3 bases from V and 5 bases from J, with 10 bases in between.

V is TRBV10-3 and J is TRBJ1-3; unclear D gene. This CDR3 contains 16 residues. V was clipped by 5 bases and J by 0 bases, with 14 bases between them. CDR1 and CDR2 (germline): ENHRY, SYGVKD. This chain's CDR3 is CAISLQTTSSGNTIYF. The CDR3 DNA reads as TGTGCCATCAGTCTGCAGACAACCAGCTCTGGAAACACCATATATTTT.

This sequence joins TRBV7-2 and TRBJ2-7; TRBD2 might be the D (5 bases). The V gene's germline CDR1 is SGHTA and CDR2 FQGNSA. The CDR3 length is 15 residues. V lost 1 base and J 2 bases, leaving 12 bases between the germline ends. The CDR3 sequence is CASSLGRISTYEQYF. As DNA, the CDR3 is TGTGCCAGCAGCTTAGGGAGGATTAGCACCTACGAGCAGTACTTC. Drawing the rest from reference TRBV7-2 and TRBJ2-7, the complete variable domain is GAGVSQSPSNKVTEKGKDVELRCDPISGHTALYWYRQSLGQGLEFLIYFQGNSAPDKSGLPSDRFSAERTGGSVSTLTIQRTQQEDSAVYLCASSLGRISTYEQYFGPGTRLTVT.

The sample holds one count of this clone. This rearrangement joins TRBV9 to TRBJ2-1; 7 nucleotides align to TRBD2. V trimming: 0 bases; J trimming: 5 bases; junction bases outside the gene matches: 5. This CDR3 is 15 amino acids long. Germline V lookup: CDR1 SGDLS, CDR2 YYNGEE. The CDR3 loop is CASSVVGRGNNEQFF. DNA of the CDR3: TGTGCCAGCAGCGTAGTTGGGCGGGGGAACAATGAGCAGTTCTTC.